The rows below give T cell receptor beta chains drawn from one sample of a study of blood T cell repertoires in COVID-19. Libraries were prepared by immunoSEQ multiplex PCR; TCRdb keeps only in-frame clonotypes and omits some of them. The sample includes 250,000 to 300,000 clones, less than 90% seen only once; the top ten take under 15%. The material sequenced was peripheral blood. The receptors derive from a woman in her sixties or seventies with COVID-19, enrolled during active disease. Each CDR3 is given with its conserved first and last residue. The order of the fields is J gene, D gene, clone size, V gene, CDR3 protein, CDR3 DNA. The D gene is left open where the match is weak. Not every row has a clone size; where given, it reads once, few, many or a size class.

J gene: TRBJ2-1
D gene: TRBD2
clone size: .
V gene: TRBV5-1
CDR3 protein: CASSLLSSGDNEQFF
CDR3 DNA: TGCGCCAGCAGCTTGCTGTCTAGCGGAGACAATGAGCAGTTCTTC

J gene: TRBJ2-3
D gene: TRBD1
clone size: .
V gene: TRBV30
CDR3 protein: CAWSGGGPYTDTQYF
CDR3 DNA: TGTGCCTGGAGTGGAGGGGGCCCCTACACAGATACGCAGTATTTT

J gene: TRBJ2-3
D gene: TRBD2
clone size: .
V gene: TRBV2
CDR3 protein: CASSESSGVADTQYF
CDR3 DNA: TGTGCCAGCAGTGAATCTAGCGGGGTAGCAGATACGCAGTATTTT

J gene: TRBJ2-1
D gene: TRBD1
clone size: .
V gene: TRBV29-1
CDR3 protein: CSVVDRAHNEQFF
CDR3 DNA: TGCAGCGTTGTAGACAGGGCCCACAATGAGCAGTTCTTC

J gene: TRBJ1-2
D gene: .
clone size: .
V gene: TRBV7-2
CDR3 protein: CASSQAGDAGSYGYTF
CDR3 DNA: TGTGCCAGCAGCCAAGCGGGGGACGCAGGTTCTTATGGCTACACCTTC

J gene: TRBJ2-7
D gene: .
clone size: .
V gene: TRBV4-1
CDR3 protein: CASSRFEQQGASSGQYF
CDR3 DNA: TGCGCCAGCAGCCGTTTCGAGCAACAGGGTGCATCATCGGGGCAGTACTTC

J gene: TRBJ2-5
D gene: TRBD1
clone size: .
V gene: TRBV2
CDR3 protein: CASRGWTGQETQYF
CDR3 DNA: TGTGCCAGCAGGGGTTGGACAGGGCAAGAGACCCAGTACTTC

J gene: TRBJ2-1
D gene: .
clone size: once
V gene: TRBV7-2
CDR3 protein: CASSLDSYNEQFF
CDR3 DNA: TGTGCCAGCAGCTTAGACTCGTACAATGAGCAGTTCTTC

J gene: TRBJ2-5
D gene: TRBD2
clone size: .
V gene: TRBV24-1
CDR3 protein: CATSDPGRAETQYF
CDR3 DNA: TGTGCCACCAGTGACCCGGGGAGGGCGGAGACCCAGTACTTC

J gene: TRBJ2-7
D gene: .
clone size: .
V gene: TRBV5-1
CDR3 protein: CASSLAPLNSGAYEQYF
CDR3 DNA: TGCGCCAGCAGCTTAGCACCTCTAAACAGCGGCGCCTACGAGCAGTACTTC

J gene: TRBJ2-7
D gene: TRBD2
clone size: .
V gene: TRBV5-1
CDR3 protein: CASSLSSGGDEQYF
CDR3 DNA: TGCGCCAGCAGCTTGTCAAGCGGGGGGGACGAGCAGTACTTC

J gene: TRBJ2-5
D gene: TRBD2
clone size: few
V gene: TRBV15
CDR3 protein: CATRRGGVKETQYF
CDR3 DNA: TGTGCCACCAGACGGGGGGGCGTCAAGGAGACCCAGTACTTC

J gene: TRBJ2-2
D gene: TRBD2
clone size: .
V gene: TRBV2
CDR3 protein: CASSEGRGGPTGELFF
CDR3 DNA: TGTGCCAGCAGTGAAGGGCGGGGGGGCCCCACCGGGGAGCTGTTTTTT

J gene: TRBJ1-1
D gene: .
clone size: .
V gene: TRBV7-6
CDR3 protein: CASSLAGATQAFF
CDR3 DNA: TGTGCCAGCAGCTTAGCAGGGGCGACTCAAGCTTTCTTT

J gene: TRBJ2-2
D gene: .
clone size: .
V gene: TRBV6-4
CDR3 protein: CASSDSGQGSTGELFF
CDR3 DNA: TGTGCCAGCAGTGACTCAGGGCAGGGCAGCACCGGGGAGCTGTTTTTT

J gene: TRBJ1-2
D gene: .
clone size: .
V gene: TRBV13
CDR3 protein: CASSLLRANYGYTF
CDR3 DNA: TGTGCCAGCAGCTTACTCAGGGCGAACTATGGCTACACCTTC

J gene: TRBJ2-2
D gene: TRBD1
clone size: .
V gene: TRBV19
CDR3 protein: CASSNRDRRAGELFF
CDR3 DNA: TGTGCCAGTAGTAACCGGGACAGGAGGGCCGGGGAGCTGTTTTTT

J gene: TRBJ2-5
D gene: .
clone size: .
V gene: TRBV2
CDR3 protein: CASSEFGGDPRETQYF
CDR3 DNA: TGTGCCAGCAGTGAATTCGGCGGGGACCCCCGAGAGACCCAGTACTTC

J gene: TRBJ1-5
D gene: .
clone size: .
V gene: TRBV19
CDR3 protein: CASSIQDQPQHF
CDR3 DNA: TGTGCCAGTAGTATCCAGGATCAGCCCCAGCATTTT

J gene: TRBJ1-6
D gene: .
clone size: .
V gene: TRBV5-1
CDR3 protein: CASSLDEGSNSPLHF
CDR3 DNA: TGCGCCAGCAGCTTGGATGAGGGTTCTAATTCACCCCTCCACTTT

J gene: TRBJ2-2
D gene: TRBD1
clone size: .
V gene: TRBV5-1
CDR3 protein: CASSPVTGTGGAGELFF
CDR3 DNA: TGCGCCAGCAGCCCGGTAACCGGGACAGGGGGCGCCGGGGAGCTGTTTTTT

J gene: TRBJ1-2
D gene: .
clone size: .
V gene: TRBV24-1
CDR3 protein: CATSELQGYGYTF
CDR3 DNA: TGTGCCACCAGTGAATTACAGGGCTATGGCTACACCTTC

J gene: TRBJ1-2
D gene: TRBD1
clone size: once
V gene: TRBV6-5
CDR3 protein: CASRTGTDYGYTF
CDR3 DNA: TGTGCCAGCAGGACCGGGACAGACTATGGCTACACCTTC

J gene: TRBJ1-1
D gene: .
clone size: .
V gene: TRBV5-4
CDR3 protein: CASSLAGGKNTEAFF
CDR3 DNA: TGTGCCAGCAGCTTGGCTGGGGGGAAGAACACTGAAGCTTTCTTT

J gene: TRBJ1-2
D gene: .
clone size: .
V gene: TRBV23-1
CDR3 protein: CASSPHEEAGLVINYGYTF
CDR3 DNA: TGCGCCAGCAGTCCCCACGAGGAGGCAGGTCTCGTAATAAACTATGGCTACACCTTC

J gene: TRBJ2-1
D gene: .
clone size: .
V gene: TRBV6-5
CDR3 protein: CASSPYGDNEQFF
CDR3 DNA: TGTGCCAGCAGCCCCTACGGGGACAATGAGCAGTTCTTC

J gene: TRBJ1-1
D gene: TRBD1
clone size: few
V gene: TRBV7-3
CDR3 protein: CASSGQGAIRTEAFF
CDR3 DNA: TGTGCCAGCAGCGGACAGGGGGCGATTCGAACTGAAGCTTTCTTT

J gene: TRBJ2-7
D gene: TRBD2
clone size: once
V gene: TRBV7-2
CDR3 protein: CASSFASGGAYEQYF
CDR3 DNA: TGTGCCAGCAGCTTTGCCAGCGGGGGGGCCTACGAGCAGTACTTC

J gene: TRBJ2-7
D gene: .
clone size: .
V gene: TRBV30
CDR3 protein: CAWSVEYEQYF
CDR3 DNA: TGTGCCTGGAGTGTTGAGTACGAGCAGTACTTC

J gene: TRBJ1-5
D gene: TRBD1
clone size: .
V gene: TRBV20-1
CDR3 protein: CSASSGGGGQPQHF
CDR3 DNA: TGCAGTGCTAGTTCAGGGGGCGGTGGTCAGCCCCAGCATTTT

J gene: TRBJ2-3
D gene: TRBD2
clone size: .
V gene: TRBV27
CDR3 protein: CASSAGAGRVDTQYF
CDR3 DNA: TGTGCCAGCAGCGCCGGGGCGGGGAGGGTAGATACGCAGTATTTT

J gene: TRBJ1-2
D gene: .
clone size: .
V gene: TRBV5-1
CDR3 protein: CASSLAPGDYGYTF
CDR3 DNA: TGCGCCAGCAGCTTGGCCCCAGGGGACTATGGCTACACCTTC

J gene: TRBJ1-5
D gene: .
clone size: .
V gene: TRBV3-1/TRBV3-2
CDR3 protein: CASSQGASNQPQHF
CDR3 DNA: TGTGCCAGCAGCCAGGGGGCGAGCAATCAGCCCCAGCATTTT

J gene: TRBJ2-1
D gene: TRBD1
clone size: .
V gene: TRBV5-1
CDR3 protein: CASSLQGDEQFF
CDR3 DNA: TGCGCCAGCAGCCTACAGGGGGATGAGCAGTTCTTC

J gene: TRBJ1-1
D gene: .
clone size: .
V gene: TRBV5-4
CDR3 protein: CASSLESMNTEAFF
CDR3 DNA: TGTGCCAGCAGCTTGGAATCCATGAACACTGAAGCTTTCTTT